This is a list of T cell receptor beta chains from one sample in a study of blood T cell repertoires in COVID-19. Data came from immunoSEQ multiplex PCR; TCRdb stores just in-frame clones and leaves some out. The repertoire holds 110,000 to 150,000 clones, with about 80% as singletons. The specimen sequenced was peripheral blood. The origin of the receptors is a woman older than 75 in a cohort sampled during active or convalescent COVID-19. Both conserved end residues are part of each CDR3. Fields, in order: D gene, V gene, J gene, CDR3 length, clone size, CDR3 DNA, CDR3 protein. A D gene is named only where the DNA matches it firmly. Only part of the rows carry a size: once, few, many, or a class if the clone is expanded.

TRBD2	TRBV6-6	TRBJ2-2	12	.	TGTGCCAGCAGCGGGGGGGCCGGGGAGCTGTTTTTT	CASSGGAGELFF
TRBD2	TRBV7-9	TRBJ2-1	15	.	TGTGCCAGCAGCACGAGCGGGGGGGCCTCAAATGAGCAGTTCTTC	CASSTSGGASNEQFF
.	TRBV6-2/TRBV6-3	TRBJ2-1	14	.	TGTGCCAGCAGTTACGGTTCTAACTACAATGAGCAGTTCTTC	CASSYGSNYNEQFF
TRBD1	TRBV19	TRBJ1-2	14	.	TGTGCCAGTAGGGGTACAGGGGGTGACTATGGCTACACCTTC	CASRGTGGDYGYTF
TRBD1	TRBV19	TRBJ1-2	13	.	TGTGCCAGTATCGGGACAGATAACTATGGCTACACCTTC	CASIGTDNYGYTF
.	TRBV18	TRBJ2-7	15	.	TGTGCCAGCTCACCCCGGACTACCAGAACCTACGAGCAGTACTTC	CASSPRTTRTYEQYF
TRBD1	TRBV19	TRBJ1-2	14	.	TGTGCCAGTAGTGTCGGGACAGGGGACTATGGCTACACCTTC	CASSVGTGDYGYTF
TRBD1	TRBV20-1	TRBJ1-5	15	.	TGCAGTGCTAGTACGTCAGGGGGCCCGAATCAGCCCCAGCATTTT	CSASTSGGPNQPQHF
TRBD1	TRBV24-1	TRBJ2-1	16	.	TGTGCCACCAGTGATTTGACAGGGGGCTCCTACAATGAGCAGTTCTTC	CATSDLTGGSYNEQFF
TRBD1	TRBV5-4	TRBJ1-2	13	once	TGTGCCAGCAGCTTGACAGGGGGAATTGGCTACACCTTC	CASSLTGGIGYTF
TRBD2	TRBV5-1	TRBJ2-1	16	.	TGCGCCAGCAGCTTACCAAGCGGGGGGGCCGTGAATGAGCAGTTCTTC	CASSLPSGGAVNEQFF
.	TRBV7-9	TRBJ1-3	15	few	TGTGCCAGCAGCTATAGACAAAACTCTGGAAACACCATATATTTT	CASSYRQNSGNTIYF
TRBD1	TRBV6-5	TRBJ2-7	13	.	TGTGCCAGCAGTTACAGGGGGCCCGGCGAGCAGTACTTC	CASSYRGPGEQYF
.	TRBV23-1	TRBJ1-5	16	.	TGCGCCAGCAGTCAATTACCCAGGTCCGACAATCAGCCCCAGCATTTT	CASSQLPRSDNQPQHF
.	TRBV6-5	TRBJ2-7	14	.	TGTGCCAGCAGCGGACTACGGGGCAACTACGAGCAGTACTTC	CASSGLRGNYEQYF
TRBD1	TRBV6-4	TRBJ1-6	13	few	TGTGCCAGCAGTCAAACAGGGGGCTCACCCCTCCACTTT	CASSQTGGSPLHF
.	TRBV6-6	TRBJ1-2	14	.	TGTGCCAGCACCGGGGGGGAGGGAAACTATGGCTACACCTTC	CASTGGEGNYGYTF
.	TRBV19	TRBJ1-5	16	.	TGTGCCAGTAGTATTGTCTCGACGGAGTTTAATCAGCCCCAGCATTTT	CASSIVSTEFNQPQHF
.	TRBV5-1	TRBJ1-1	14	.	TGCGCCAGCAGCTTGATCAGGGGAGAGGTTGAAGCTTTCTTT	CASSLIRGEVEAFF
.	TRBV6-1	TRBJ1-1	12	.	TGTGCCAGCAGTGAATGGTACAGGGAAGCTTTCTTT	CASSEWYREAFF
TRBD2	TRBV4-1	TRBJ2-5	19	.	TGCGCCAGCAGCCAAAGATCAGGTAGCGGGGACCTCTCCAGAGAGACCCAGTACTTC	CASSQRSGSGDLSRETQYF
TRBD1	TRBV30	TRBJ1-2	21	.	TGTGCCTGGAGCAGGGGACAGGGGGACTATTTGGGGTATGGAACTAACTATGGCTACACCTTC	CAWSRGQGDYLGYGTNYGYTF
.	TRBV4-2	TRBJ1-1	12	once	TGTGCCAGCAGCCAAACTGGTTTTAGCGCTTTCTTT	CASSQTGFSAFF
.	TRBV19	TRBJ1-1	15	few	TGTGCCAGTAGTATAGGGGGCCACAGTCTCACTGAAGCTTTCTTT	CASSIGGHSLTEAFF
TRBD1	TRBV19	TRBJ1-6	15	.	TGTGCCAGTAGGGACAGGGTACGGAATAATTCACCCCTCCACTTT	CASRDRVRNNSPLHF
TRBD2	TRBV5-4	TRBJ2-1	16	.	TGTGCCAGCAGCTTGGCCGGGACTAGAAGTGTAAATGAGCAGTTCTTC	CASSLAGTRSVNEQFF
TRBD1	TRBV7-8	TRBJ2-5	16	.	TGTGCCAGCAGCTTAGCCTCCGGGACAGGGTATGTGGCCCAGTACTTC	CASSLASGTGYVAQYF
.	TRBV5-1	TRBJ1-6	15	.	TGCGCCAGCAGTCGACGGGACAACCTAAATTCACCCCTCCACTTT	CASSRRDNLNSPLHF
TRBD1	TRBV19	TRBJ2-6	17	once	TGTGCCAGTAGGAGATGGGACAGGATTTCTGGGGCCAACGTCCTGACTTTC	CASRRWDRISGANVLTF
TRBD1	TRBV27	TRBJ1-2	14	.	TGTGCCAGCAGTATAGGGACAGGGGGTTATGGCTACACCTTC	CASSIGTGGYGYTF
TRBD2	TRBV10-3	TRBJ2-3	15	.	TGTGCCATCAGCGATCCGGGGGGAAACACAGATACGCAGTATTTT	CAISDPGGNTDTQYF
.	TRBV14	TRBJ2-5	15	few	TGTGCCAGTGCTGGTAGGACTAACAGCCAAGAGACCCAGTACTTC	CASAGRTNSQETQYF
TRBD1	TRBV18	TRBJ1-3	14	.	TGTGCCAGCTCACCGCTGGACAGGGGTAACACCATATATTTT	CASSPLDRGNTIYF
TRBD2	TRBV9	TRBJ2-3	16	few	TGTGCCAGCAGCGCGGGGGAGACTAGCTTTAAAGATACGCAGTATTTT	CASSAGETSFKDTQYF
TRBD1	TRBV5-1	TRBJ2-7	15	once	TGCGCCAGCAGCTCAGGACAGGGTGATTCGGAAGAGCAGTACTTC	CASSSGQGDSEEQYF
.	TRBV6-2/TRBV6-3	TRBJ2-3	12	.	TGTGCCAGCAGTGACAGGTTTGATACGCAGTATTTT	CASSDRFDTQYF
.	TRBV2	TRBJ1-6	13	.	TGTGCCAGCAGCGGGACACCGAATTCACCCCTCCACTTT	CASSGTPNSPLHF
TRBD1	TRBV28	TRBJ1-2	16	.	TGTGCCAGCAGTCAGACGACAGGGCGGAGGTTCTATGGCTACACCTTC	CASSQTTGRRFYGYTF
TRBD1	TRBV11-2	TRBJ2-5	15	.	TGTGCCAGCGCTTCCGGGGGACAGGTTCGAGAGACCCAGTACTTC	CASASGGQVRETQYF
.	TRBV29-1	TRBJ1-1	12	.	TGCAGCGTGGTACAGGGAAACACTGAAGCTTTCTTT	CSVVQGNTEAFF
TRBD1	TRBV11-2	TRBJ1-2	16	.	TGTGCCAGCAGCTTAAGGCCGGACAGGGCGGACTATGGCTACACCTTC	CASSLRPDRADYGYTF
.	TRBV19	TRBJ1-2	13	.	TGTGCCACCACAATTACAACTAACTATGGCTACACCTTC	CATTITTNYGYTF